A selection of T cell receptor beta chains follows, all from one sample in a study of T cells after somatic rescue of genetic block. TCRdb's copy holds only in-frame clones and misses some; the assay was immunoSEQ multiplex PCR. The sample holds approximately 12,000 clones, 73% seen once. The specimen was peripheral blood mononuclear cells (PBMCs). The receptors stem from a boy aged 10-17 years. Both conserved end residues are part of each CDR3. A D gene is named only where the DNA matches it firmly. Size tells how often a clone was seen (once, few, many) or the class of an expanded clone, and some rows leave it out.

d_gene: TRBD1
j_gene: TRBJ2-7
v_gene: TRBV19
abundance: NA
CDR3nt: TGTGCCAGTAGTATAGATGAAAGGGGGCGGGCCTACGAGCAGTACTTC
CDR3aa: CASSIDERGRAYEQYF

d_gene: NA
j_gene: TRBJ2-5
v_gene: TRBV5-4
abundance: NA
CDR3nt: TGTGCCAGCAGCTTGAGTCTAGCTTTGGAGACCCAGTACTTC
CDR3aa: CASSLSLALETQYF

d_gene: NA
j_gene: TRBJ1-2
v_gene: TRBV11-2
abundance: NA
CDR3nt: TGTGCCAGCAGCTTAGATCTTGTCAGGGGAAACGGCTACACCTTC
CDR3aa: CASSLDLVRGNGYTF

d_gene: TRBD2
j_gene: TRBJ2-7
v_gene: TRBV7-6
abundance: NA
CDR3nt: TGTGCCAGCAGCCAAAGTCTAGCGGGAGGATTCGAGCAGTACTTC
CDR3aa: CASSQSLAGGFEQYF

d_gene: NA
j_gene: TRBJ1-3
v_gene: TRBV7-9
abundance: NA
CDR3nt: TGTGCCAGCAGCTTATCCGGAAACACCATATATTTT
CDR3aa: CASSLSGNTIYF

d_gene: NA
j_gene: TRBJ1-5
v_gene: TRBV10-2
abundance: NA
CDR3nt: TGCGCCAGCAGTGAGCAGGGTTATCAGCCCCAGCATTTT
CDR3aa: CASSEQGYQPQHF

d_gene: NA
j_gene: TRBJ2-3
v_gene: TRBV28
abundance: NA
CDR3nt: TGTGCCAGCAGCCGCGGGACAAGATTACGAAGCACAGATACGCAGTATTTT
CDR3aa: CASSRGTRLRSTDTQYF

d_gene: NA
j_gene: TRBJ2-1
v_gene: TRBV10-2
abundance: NA
CDR3nt: TGCGCCAGCAGTGGTGCGGTTGAGCAGTTCTTC
CDR3aa: CASSGAVEQFF

d_gene: TRBD1
j_gene: TRBJ2-1
v_gene: TRBV9
abundance: NA
CDR3nt: TGTGCCAGCAGCGCCCTCCCCGGGACAGGGGGCCTCAATGAGCAGTTCTTC
CDR3aa: CASSALPGTGGLNEQFF

d_gene: TRBD1
j_gene: TRBJ1-5
v_gene: TRBV12-5
abundance: NA
CDR3nt: TGTGCTAGTGGCCGGACGGGACAGGGGGCTTATAGCAATCAGCCCCAGCATTTT
CDR3aa: CASGRTGQGAYSNQPQHF

d_gene: NA
j_gene: TRBJ2-7
v_gene: TRBV30
abundance: NA
CDR3nt: TGTGCCTGGCGGAGGGGGTACGAGCAGTACTTC
CDR3aa: CAWRRGYEQYF

d_gene: TRBD2
j_gene: TRBJ2-3
v_gene: TRBV5-1
abundance: NA
CDR3nt: TGCGCCAGCAGCTTGCCCCTTACTATAGCGGGAGGAGGAGATACGCAGTATTTT
CDR3aa: CASSLPLTIAGGGDTQYF

d_gene: NA
j_gene: TRBJ1-5
v_gene: TRBV27
abundance: few
CDR3nt: TGTGCCAGCAGTTTAACAGGTTATAGCAATCAGCCCCAGCATTTT
CDR3aa: CASSLTGYSNQPQHF

d_gene: NA
j_gene: TRBJ2-5
v_gene: TRBV14
abundance: NA
CDR3nt: TGTGCCAGCAGCCGTCCCGCGGGGATCGAGACCCAGTACTTC
CDR3aa: CASSRPAGIETQYF

d_gene: NA
j_gene: TRBJ2-3
v_gene: TRBV7-2
abundance: medium-sized
CDR3nt: TGTGCCAGCAGCTTACAAGGAGCGCAGTATTTT
CDR3aa: CASSLQGAQYF

d_gene: TRBD1
j_gene: TRBJ1-2
v_gene: TRBV5-5
abundance: medium-sized
CDR3nt: TGTGCCAGCAGTACCCACGGGACAGGGGCCCTCTATGGCTACACCTTC
CDR3aa: CASSTHGTGALYGYTF

d_gene: TRBD1
j_gene: TRBJ2-2
v_gene: TRBV10-3
abundance: NA
CDR3nt: TGTGCCATATCATTCGGACAGGGAGCGAACACCGGGGAGCTGTTTTTT
CDR3aa: CAISFGQGANTGELFF

d_gene: TRBD2
j_gene: TRBJ2-1
v_gene: TRBV7-3
abundance: NA
CDR3nt: TGTGCCAGCAGCCCTAAAGCGGGACGATACTCCTACAATGAGCAGTTCTTC
CDR3aa: CASSPKAGRYSYNEQFF

d_gene: NA
j_gene: TRBJ2-5
v_gene: TRBV28
abundance: NA
CDR3nt: TGTGCCAGCATCCCCCGGTTCGCAGGCCACCAAGAGACCCAGTACTTC
CDR3aa: CASIPRFAGHQETQYF

d_gene: NA
j_gene: TRBJ1-2
v_gene: TRBV5-1
abundance: NA
CDR3nt: TGCGCCAGCAGCTCGACAGTTTACTATGGCTACACCTTC
CDR3aa: CASSSTVYYGYTF

d_gene: TRBD2
j_gene: TRBJ2-2
v_gene: TRBV29-1
abundance: NA
CDR3nt: TGCAGCGCCCCGGGACTATTCGCCGGGGAGCTGTTTTTT
CDR3aa: CSAPGLFAGELFF

d_gene: NA
j_gene: TRBJ2-3
v_gene: TRBV5-1
abundance: NA
CDR3nt: TGCGCCAGCAGCTTCTGGGGGGGCCCAGATACGCAGTATTTT
CDR3aa: CASSFWGGPDTQYF

d_gene: NA
j_gene: TRBJ2-7
v_gene: TRBV7-9
abundance: once
CDR3nt: TGTGCCAGCAGCTTGAGCGGCCTCTACGAGCAGTACTTC
CDR3aa: CASSLSGLYEQYF

d_gene: NA
j_gene: TRBJ2-7
v_gene: TRBV11-3
abundance: NA
CDR3nt: TGTGCCAGCAGCTACGGTAGAGGGAACGAGCAGTACTTC
CDR3aa: CASSYGRGNEQYF

d_gene: NA
j_gene: TRBJ2-1
v_gene: TRBV2
abundance: NA
CDR3nt: TGTGCCAGCAGTGAAGCGCTTCGGGATGAGCAGTTCTTC
CDR3aa: CASSEALRDEQFF

d_gene: TRBD2
j_gene: TRBJ2-1
v_gene: TRBV9
abundance: NA
CDR3nt: TGTGCCAGCAGCGTCCGAGCGGGAGTCACCTACAATGAGCAGTTCTTC
CDR3aa: CASSVRAGVTYNEQFF

d_gene: NA
j_gene: TRBJ2-5
v_gene: TRBV5-6
abundance: NA
CDR3nt: TGTGCCAGCAGTTTGAACCGAGGGTACCAAGAGACCCAGTACTTC
CDR3aa: CASSLNRGYQETQYF

d_gene: NA
j_gene: TRBJ1-2
v_gene: TRBV5-1
abundance: NA
CDR3nt: TGCGCCAGCAGCCCCCGTGTCGGCTCTTTCTATGGCTACACCTTC
CDR3aa: CASSPRVGSFYGYTF

d_gene: NA
j_gene: TRBJ2-4
v_gene: TRBV18
abundance: NA
CDR3nt: TGTGCCAGCTCGGTCGATGACCGTCTAGCCAAAAACATTCAGTACTTC
CDR3aa: CASSVDDRLAKNIQYF

d_gene: NA
j_gene: TRBJ1-2
v_gene: TRBV9
abundance: once
CDR3nt: TGTGCCAGCAGCGTAGGCCCAACGTTCCCCTATGGCTACACCTTC
CDR3aa: CASSVGPTFPYGYTF